The 11 T cell receptor beta chains below were found in one sample sequenced in a study of CD8 T cells in ankylosing spondylitis. Each CDR3 protein is one row after TCRdb ran MiXCR on the 5' RACE reads. The sample has about 800,000 distinct CDR3 sequences, 12% seen once; the top ten hold roughly 0.51%. Their specific antigens are unknown. Study-wide points: Within ankylosing spondylitis blood, a TCR beta motif made up of seven to nine highly homologous variants appeared to be characteristic.

Source material: blood, either unsorted or a sorted T cell fraction (not recorded which). These receptors came from a male donor with ankylosing spondylitis.

The chain couples TRBV6-4 to TRBJ1-5; D remains ambiguous. Trimming took off 5 bases at V and 9 bases at J, with 14 bases between the two ends. CDR3 length equals 13 residues. Germline V gives CDR1 MRHNA, CDR2 SNTAGT. The CDR3 DNA reads TGTGCCAGCAGTTCGACCCCGATGGGGCCCCAGCATTTT. Translation gives CASSSTPMGPQHF.

In its sample, this clonotype was seen once. The chain has TRBV6-1 and TRBJ2-2; TRBD1 agrees at 8 bases. There are 16 residues in the CDR3. Germline V CDR1 and CDR2: MNHNS, SASEGT. V gave up 7 bases and J gave up 8 bases; unmatched junction bases: 15. For the CDR3, the DNA is TGTGCCAGCACCCTATTTGTCAGGACAGGGAAGGGGGAGCTGTTTTTT. It specifies CASTLFVRTGKGELFF.

This chain connects TRBV28 to TRBJ1-1; D call uncertain. The CDR3 runs 14 residues. Trimming took 3 bases from V and 5 from J, leaving 13 bases between them. Germline V gene data show CDR1 as MDHEN and CDR2 as SYDVKM. CDR3 sequence reads: CASSFFGDRTEAFF. CDR3 DNA: TGTGCCAGCAGTTTTTTCGGGGATAGAACTGAAGCTTTCTTT.

The chain is built from TRBV10-3 and TRBJ2-7, with TRBD1 matching 7 bases. The germline V gene encodes CDR1 ENHRY and CDR2 SYGVKD. This CDR3 region has 16 residues. The trim removed 0 bases at V and 1 base at J, leaving 6 bases unmatched. Here the CDR3 reads CAISESLGQASYEQYF. The CDR3 DNA is TGTGCCATCAGTGAGTCGTTAGGACAGGCGTCCTACGAGCAGTACTTC.

The chain is built from TRBV10-3 and TRBJ1-5; D is undetermined. The CDR3 runs to 15 residues. CDR1 is ENHRY and CDR2 is SYGVKD in the germline V gene. Deletions cut 3 bases from V and 0 bases from J, with 9 bases between. CDR3 in DNA: TGTGCCATCAGTGACGGACGGGTTAGCAATCAGCCCCAGCATTTT. It translates to CAISDGRVSNQPQHF.

The chain employs TRBV7-2 and TRBJ1-2; the D gene is possibly TRBD1 (5 bases). This CDR3 contains 15 residues. The V end was cut by 0 bases, the J end by 5 bases, with 13 bases between. CDR1 and CDR2 (germline): SGHTA, FQGNSA. The CDR3 DNA follows: TGTGCCAGCAGCTTAGCGCTCCCGGGACTTTATGGCTACACCTTC. Encoded protein: CASSLALPGLYGYTF.

The genes are TRBV28 and TRBJ2-7; maybe TRBD2 (7 bases). Trimming removed 1 base from V and 4 bases from J, with 14 bases in between. This CDR3 region has 15 residues. Germline CDR1 MDHEN, CDR2 SYDVKM. As DNA, the CDR3 is TGTGCCAGCAGTTTATTGGGGGGGGCCTTTTACGAGCAGTACTTC. It specifies CASSLLGGAFYEQYF.

This clonotype was seen ten or more times. The V gene is TRBV6-5, the J gene TRBJ1-4, with no clear D. The CDR3 sequence is 15 residues long. Between the trimmed V and J ends, which lost 2 bases and 5 bases, there was a span of 12 bases. CDR1 and CDR2 from the germline V gene are MNHEY and SVGAGI. CDR3 sequence (DNA): TGTGCCAGCAGTTACGGGAGAAGTCTGAATGAAAAACTGTTTTTT. This sequence encodes CASSYGRSLNEKLFF.

This clonotype was counted between two and nine times. The rearrangement joins TRBV12-3 or TRBV12-4 to TRBJ1-6; no firm D call. V was shortened by 5 bases and J by 7 bases, with 15 bases between the two germline ends. CDR3 length: 15 amino acids. The chain's CDR3 is CASSPRWGGNSPLHF. The CDR3, as DNA: TGTGCCAGCAGTCCACGATGGGGTGGGAATTCACCCCTCCACTTT.

This clonotype was detected a few times. V is TRBV12-3 or TRBV12-4 and J is TRBJ1-2, with a possible D match to TRBD1 (5 bases). V was clipped by 5 bases and J by 4 bases, with 20 bases between them. CDR3 length equals 16 residues. The CDR3 loop reads CASSLRAGRRSYGYTF. The CDR3 DNA is TGTGCCAGCAGTCTTCGGGCAGGGCGACGGAGCTATGGCTACACCTTC.

This chain uses TRBV10-3 with TRBJ2-2; D gene unclear. The V gene lost 5 bases and the J gene lost 3 bases, with 10 bases spanning the gap. The CDR3 runs 14 residues. CDR1 and CDR2 from the germline V gene are ENHRY and SYGVKD. The CDR3 nucleotides read TGTGCCATCAGTCAGGCGCAGGACACCGGGGAGCTGTTTTTT. Protein product: CAISQAQDTGELFF.